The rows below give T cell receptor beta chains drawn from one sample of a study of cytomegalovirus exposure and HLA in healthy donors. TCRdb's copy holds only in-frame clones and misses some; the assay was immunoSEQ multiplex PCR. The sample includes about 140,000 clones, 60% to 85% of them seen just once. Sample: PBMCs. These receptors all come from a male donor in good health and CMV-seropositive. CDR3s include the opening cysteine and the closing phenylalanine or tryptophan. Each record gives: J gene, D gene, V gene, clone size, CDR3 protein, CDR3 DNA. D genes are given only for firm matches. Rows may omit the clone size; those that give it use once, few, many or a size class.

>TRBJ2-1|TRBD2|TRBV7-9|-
CSSSPRLAAYNEQFF
TGTTCCAGCAGCCCTAGACTAGCGGCCTACAATGAGCAGTTCTTC
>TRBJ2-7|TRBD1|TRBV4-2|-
CASSQEATGGRSHEQYF
TGTGCCAGCAGCCAGGAAGCCACAGGGGGCCGCTCCCACGAGCAGTACTTC
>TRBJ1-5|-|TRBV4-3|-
CASSQDFQGGEPQHF
TGCGCCAGCAGCCAAGATTTCCAGGGCGGGGAGCCCCAGCATTTT
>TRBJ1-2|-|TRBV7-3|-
CASKRDTIGGVDGYTF
TGTGCCAGCAAAAGGGACACCATCGGCGGTGTCGATGGCTACACCTTC
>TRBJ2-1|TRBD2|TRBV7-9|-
CSSSLPVREGYNEQFF
TGTTCCAGCAGCCTCCCGGTGCGGGAGGGCTACAATGAGCAGTTCTTC
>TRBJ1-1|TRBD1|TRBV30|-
CAWGTGGYNTEAFF
TGTGCCTGGGGGACAGGAGGGTACAACACTGAAGCTTTCTTT
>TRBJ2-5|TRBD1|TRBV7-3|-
CASRSGIGQGETQYF
TGTGCCAGCAGGAGCGGAATTGGACAGGGAGAGACCCAGTACTTC
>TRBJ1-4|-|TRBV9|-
CASSVGFQVSNEKLFF
TGTGCCAGCAGCGTAGGGTTTCAGGTATCTAATGAAAAACTGTTTTTT
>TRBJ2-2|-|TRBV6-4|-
CASSDSEAGSTGELFF
TGTGCCAGCAGTGACTCGGAGGCAGGTTCTACCGGGGAGCTGTTTTTT
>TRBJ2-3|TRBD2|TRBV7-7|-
CASSRLAGTDTQYF
TGTGCTAGCAGTAGGCTAGCGGGCACAGATACGCAGTATTTT
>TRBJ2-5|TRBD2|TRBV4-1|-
CASSRLGLAAQETQYF
TGCGCCAGCAGCCGGCTGGGACTAGCGGCCCAAGAGACCCAGTACTTC
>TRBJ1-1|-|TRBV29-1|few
CSVGKTHNTEAFF
TGCAGCGTTGGAAAGACACATAACACTGAAGCTTTCTTT
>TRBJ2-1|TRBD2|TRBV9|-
CASSVLAGGEQFF
TGTGCCAGCAGCGTACTAGCGGGAGGTGAGCAGTTCTTC
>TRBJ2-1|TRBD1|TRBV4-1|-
CASSQDIQGALEQFF
TGCGCCAGCAGCCAAGACATACAGGGGGCTCTTGAGCAGTTCTTC
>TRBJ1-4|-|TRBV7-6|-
CASSLSRSLTLNEKLFF
TGTGCCAGCAGCCTCTCCCGATCGCTAACGCTAAACGAAAAACTGTTTTTT
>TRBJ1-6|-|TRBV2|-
CASRDTGYGSPLHF
TGTGCCAGCAGAGACACAGGGTATGGTTCACCCCTCCACTTT
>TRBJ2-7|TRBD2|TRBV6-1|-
CASSEGATASGKYEQYF
TGTGCCAGCAGTGAAGGGGCGACGGCTAGCGGGAAGTACGAGCAGTACTTC
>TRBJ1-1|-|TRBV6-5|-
CASSWSGLGGTEAFF
TGTGCCAGCAGTTGGTCGGGGCTCGGGGGCACTGAAGCTTTCTTT
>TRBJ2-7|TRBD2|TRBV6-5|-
CASSYFRTSGTLEQYF
TGTGCCAGCAGTTACTTTCGGACTAGCGGGACGTTGGAGCAGTACTTC
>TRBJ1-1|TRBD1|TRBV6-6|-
CASSFTGGNTEAFF
TGTGCCAGCAGTTTTACAGGGGGCAACACTGAAGCTTTCTTT
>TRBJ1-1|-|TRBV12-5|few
CASGPSGNTEAFF
TGTGCTAGTGGACCCTCGGGGAACACTGAAGCTTTCTTT
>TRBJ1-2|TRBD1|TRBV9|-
CASSALRTGGGYTF
TGTGCCAGCAGCGCGTTGAGGACAGGGGGTGGCTACACCTTC
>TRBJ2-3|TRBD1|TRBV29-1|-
CSVGDRGRTDTQYF
TGCAGCGTGGGGGACAGGGGAAGGACAGATACGCAGTATTTT
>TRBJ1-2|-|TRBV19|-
CASSTPGYGYTF
TGTGCCAGTAGTACCCCGGGATATGGCTACACCTTC
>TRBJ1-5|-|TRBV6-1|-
CASSDRQHF
TGTGCCAGCAGTGACAGGCAGCATTTT